Listed below are T cell receptor beta chains from one sample, sequenced in a study of Ad26.COV2.S vaccination and SARS-CoV-2 variants. TCRdb keeps only in-frame clones here, not all; method: immunoSEQ multiplex PCR. Of about 350,000 clones detected, 65% to 90% appear once; the ten largest clones hold approximately 12%. The sequencing used peripheral blood, collected in a trial of Ad26.COV2.S vaccine versus placebo. The receptors derive from a person between 18 and 65 years old who received the Ad26.COV2.S COVID-19 vaccine or a placebo. Both conserved end residues are part of each CDR3. The order of the fields is V gene, D gene, J gene, clone size, CDR3 DNA, CDR3 protein. A D gene is named only where the DNA matches it firmly. The listing skips clone size in some rows; elsewhere it reads once, few, many or a size class.

V: TRBV28
D: NA
J: TRBJ1-1
size: NA
DNA: TGTGCCAGCAGTTTAATGGGGGAGGAGAACACTGAAGCTTTCTTT
CDR3: CASSLMGEENTEAFF

V: TRBV5-1
D: TRBD1
J: TRBJ1-4
size: NA
DNA: TGCGCCAGCAGTAGGACAGGCCAGGGGAGTGAAAAACTGTTTTTT
CDR3: CASSRTGQGSEKLFF

V: TRBV5-1
D: TRBD2
J: TRBJ2-3
size: NA
DNA: TGCGCCAGCAGCCCCGGACTAGCGGTCACAGATACGCAGTATTTT
CDR3: CASSPGLAVTDTQYF

V: TRBV28
D: NA
J: TRBJ1-1
size: NA
DNA: TGTGCCAGCAGCTTACAGGGTGGAAGGCCTGAAGCTTTCTTT
CDR3: CASSLQGGRPEAFF

V: TRBV11-2
D: NA
J: TRBJ2-7
size: NA
DNA: TGTGCCAGCAGTTCAATTGGGGACGAGCAGTACTTC
CDR3: CASSSIGDEQYF

V: TRBV7-2
D: TRBD2
J: TRBJ2-3
size: NA
DNA: TGTGCCAGCAGCCTGACTAGCGCAGGCACAGATACGCAGTATTTT
CDR3: CASSLTSAGTDTQYF

V: TRBV7-9
D: NA
J: TRBJ2-7
size: NA
DNA: TGTGCCAGCAGCTACGCCTGGGACGCTTGGGGCGAGCAGTACTTC
CDR3: CASSYAWDAWGEQYF

V: TRBV19
D: TRBD1
J: TRBJ2-5
size: NA
DNA: TGTGCCAGTAGTGCCACGACAGGGCGCGAGACCCAGTACTTC
CDR3: CASSATTGRETQYF

V: TRBV5-4
D: NA
J: TRBJ1-1
size: NA
DNA: TGTGCCAGCAGCTTGGTAGGGGGAGCCACTGAAGCTTTCTTT
CDR3: CASSLVGGATEAFF

V: TRBV24-1
D: NA
J: TRBJ2-3
size: NA
DNA: TGTGCCACCGGGAGCGGTAGCACAGATACGCAGTATTTT
CDR3: CATGSGSTDTQYF

V: TRBV30
D: TRBD1
J: TRBJ2-7
size: few
DNA: TGTGCCTGGAATGCAGGGACAGCCTACGAGCAGTACTTC
CDR3: CAWNAGTAYEQYF

V: TRBV7-3
D: NA
J: TRBJ2-1
size: NA
DNA: TGTGCCAGCAGCTCCGGGGGAGCCTACAATGAGCAGTTCTTC
CDR3: CASSSGGAYNEQFF

V: TRBV24-1
D: NA
J: TRBJ1-2
size: once
DNA: TGTGCCACCACCACAGAGAACCGAGATTTTGGCTACACCTTC
CDR3: CATTTENRDFGYTF

V: TRBV7-6
D: NA
J: TRBJ1-1
size: few
DNA: TGTGCCAGCAGCATGGGCCAGAACACTGAAGCTTTCTTT
CDR3: CASSMGQNTEAFF

V: TRBV11-2
D: NA
J: TRBJ1-3
size: NA
DNA: TGTGCCAGCAGCACCTCACGGGAAGGCTCTGGAAACACCATATATTTT
CDR3: CASSTSREGSGNTIYF

V: TRBV24-1
D: NA
J: TRBJ1-2
size: NA
DNA: TGTGCCACCTCGGGAGACTATGGCTACACCTTC
CDR3: CATSGDYGYTF

V: TRBV5-1
D: TRBD1
J: TRBJ1-3
size: NA
DNA: TGCGCCAGCAGCGAGACAGGGCTAGTCTCTGGAAACACCATATATTTT
CDR3: CASSETGLVSGNTIYF

V: TRBV27
D: NA
J: TRBJ2-5
size: NA
DNA: TGTGCCAGCAGTTTAAACCTCCGAGAGACCCAGTACTTC
CDR3: CASSLNLRETQYF

V: TRBV5-1
D: NA
J: TRBJ2-3
size: NA
DNA: TGCGCCAGCAGCTTTGGCGGGACAGCCTGGGATACGCAGTATTTT
CDR3: CASSFGGTAWDTQYF

V: TRBV5-6
D: NA
J: TRBJ1-3
size: NA
DNA: TGTGCCAGCAGCGATGCAAGCTCTGGAAACACCATATATTTT
CDR3: CASSDASSGNTIYF

V: TRBV28
D: TRBD1
J: TRBJ2-7
size: once
DNA: TGTGCCAGCGGACCGGGACAGGGGGCGATTTTGTTGAACGAGCAGTACTTC
CDR3: CASGPGQGAILLNEQYF

V: TRBV2
D: NA
J: TRBJ1-2
size: NA
DNA: TGTGCCAGCAGGATACAAGGCGGCTACACCTTC
CDR3: CASRIQGGYTF